Each of the 15 T cell receptor beta chains below was sequenced from the same sample in a study of shared clonotypes between healthy human individuals. Cells designated naive CD8 were CD45RO-negative and were positively selected for CCR7, with terminally differentiated effector memory CD45RA+ cells excluded. Some clones are missing from TCRdb's copy, which holds only in-frame ones; the method was immunoSEQ multiplex PCR. The repertoire holds about 1,800,000 clones, with about 95% as singletons. The sequencing input was naive CD8+ T cells sorted from blood. These receptors came from a man younger than 30 in good health.

As concerns this clone: At the DNA level, this CDR3 is encoded by other sequences in the same sample as well. The J gene is TRBJ2-7, the V gene TRBV5-6; D call uncertain. Looked up from germline, CDR1 is SGHDT and CDR2 is YYEEEE. V was cut by 4 bases and J by 0 bases, with 8 bases left in between. The CDR3 has 13 amino acids. CDR3 sequence: CASSLVRSYEQYF. CDR3 coding DNA: TGTGCCAGCAGCCTGGTTCGCTCCTACGAGCAGTACTTC.

The chain combines TRBV13 with TRBJ2-7, with 7 bases fitting TRBD1. The J segment lost 1 base and the V segment lost 3 bases, leaving 3 bases of the junction unmatched. Germline-derived CDR1 and CDR2 are PRHDT and FYEKMQ (reference sequence). The CDR3 spans 14 residues. CDR3 protein: CASSFTGQSYEQYF. CDR3 DNA sequence: TGTGCCAGCAGCTTCACGGGACAGTCCTACGAGCAGTACTTC. Drawing the rest from reference TRBV13 and TRBJ2-7, the complete variable domain is AAGVIQSPRHLIKEKRETATLKCYPIPRHDTVYWYQQGPGQDPQFLISFYEKMQSDKGSIPDRFSAQQFSDYHSELNMSSLELGDSALYFCASSFTGQSYEQYFGPGTRLTVT.

This chain connects TRBV12-1 to TRBJ2-7. TRBV12-1 is annotated as a pseudogene. The CDR3 spans 14 residues. The CDR3 sequence is CASSLFQVFYEQYF. CDR3 DNA: TGTGCCAGCAGCCTCTTTCAAGTCTTCTACGAGCAGTACTTC.

V usage is TRBV15 and J usage is TRBJ1-4, with D unclear. This CDR3 is built from 18 residues. In germline, CDR1 is LNHNV, CDR2 YYDKDF (reference sequence). V was clipped by 0 bases and J by 8 bases, with 22 bases between them. In nucleotides, the CDR3 is TGTGCCACCAGCAGAGATCGGCAGGTGGCCGAGGTGGAGGAAAAACTGTTTTTT. It yields the protein CATSRDRQVAEVEEKLFF.

The gene calls are TRBV27 and TRBJ2-3; 9 bases line up with TRBD2. The germline V gene encodes CDR1 MNHEY and CDR2 SMNVEV (reference sequence). The CDR3 is 16 amino acids. J was trimmed by 1 base and V by 1 base; bases with no gene match: 3. For the CDR3, the DNA is TGTGCCAGCAGTTTATTTCCTAGCGGGGGCACAGATACGCAGTATTTT. This codes for CASSLFPSGGTDTQYF.

The V gene is TRBV28, the J gene TRBJ2-1; TRBD2 agrees at 10 bases. Trimming cost V 3 bases and J 6 bases; bases outside gene matches: 5. The CDR3 loop spans 15 amino acids. The germline CDR1 and CDR2 sequences are MDHEN and SYDVKM. The CDR3 region is CASSLGLAGANEQFF. Here the CDR3 DNA reads TGTGCCAGCAGTTTGGGGCTAGCGGGGGCCAATGAGCAGTTCTTC.

A word on this clone: The same CDR3 is also encoded by other DNA sequences in this sample. The J gene is TRBJ2-1, the V gene TRBV11-2; no definite D call. Per germline, CDR1 SGHAT and CDR2 FQNNGV. Trimming removed 1 base from V and 8 bases from J, with 6 bases in between. The CDR3 runs 12 residues. The CDR3 bases are TGTGCCAGCAGCTTAGCGTTGGATGAGCAGTTCTTC. Translation: CASSLALDEQFF.

J is TRBJ1-2 and V is TRBV29-1; D uncertain. V gave up 0 bases and J gave up 8 bases, with 10 bases separating them. This CDR3 has 12 residues. Germline CDR1 reads SQVTM; CDR2 reads ANQGSEA. The CDR3: CSVEDQSGGYTF. CDR3 nucleotide sequence: TGCAGCGTTGAAGATCAGAGCGGAGGCTACACCTTC.

The chain combines TRBV6-5 with TRBJ1-1, with 7 bases lining up with TRBD1. Germline trimming cut 9 bases from V and 5 bases from J; bases unmatched to any gene: 9. Germline V gene sequence: CDR1 MNHEY, CDR2 SVGAGI. The CDR3 is 13 residues long. The CDR3 nucleotides read TGTGCCAGTTCACAGGGGAAGTTGACTGAAGCTTTCTTT. Translation: CASSQGKLTEAFF.

The chain has TRBV7-9 and TRBJ2-5; unclear D gene. The CDR3 extends over 13 amino acids. Germline V gene data show CDR1 as SEHNR and CDR2 as FQNEAQ (reference sequence). Trimming shortened V by 3 bases and J by 5 bases, and 10 bases separated the two germline ends. CDR3 bases: TGTGCCAGCAGCTTTTCCCTTGGGGAGACCCAGTACTTC. It encodes CASSFSLGETQYF.

The chain recombines TRBV18 with TRBJ2-5; TRBD2 matches 8 bases. This CDR3 spans 16 amino acids. Germline CDR1 is KGHSH and CDR2 is LQKENI. J gave up 5 bases and V 0 bases, and 8 bases lay outside the gene matches. CDR3 DNA: TGTGCCAGCTCACCACCCCCAGCGGGAGAGGTGGAGACCCAGTACTTC. This codes for CASSPPPAGEVETQYF.

The gene calls are TRBV30 and TRBJ1-3; D unresolved. Germline assignment: CDR1 GTSNPN and CDR2 SVGIG (reference sequence). This CDR3 comprises 13 residues. Trimming shortened V by 2 bases and J by 0 bases, and 5 bases separated the two germline ends. CDR3 sequence (DNA): TGTGCCTGGAGTAGAGACTCTGGAAACACCATATATTTT. Amino acid sequence: CAWSRDSGNTIYF. The full variable domain, with the rest looked up from reference TRBV30 and TRBJ1-3, is SQTIHQWPATLVQPVGSPLSLECTVEGTSNPNLYWYRQAAGRGLQLLFYSVGIGQISSEVPQNLSASRPQDRQFILSSKKLLLSDSGFYLCAWSRDSGNTIYFGEGSWLTVV.

On this clone: Within the sample, other DNA sequences also encode this same CDR3. The chain recombines TRBV27 with TRBJ2-1, with 9 bases fitting TRBD2. The CDR3 totals 15 residues. V was clipped by 3 bases and J by 4 bases; unmatched bases: 4. CDR1 and CDR2 from the germline V gene are MNHEY and SMNVEV (reference sequence). The CDR3 bases are TGTGCCAGCAGTTTGGGAGCGGGAGGTTACAATGAGCAGTTCTTC. Residues: CASSLGAGGYNEQFF.

The chain carries TRBV19 and TRBJ2-2; 8 bases fit TRBD2. The germline CDR1 and CDR2 sequences are LNHDA and SQIVND (reference sequence). The CDR3 spans 15 residues. V lost 3 bases, J lost 1 base, and 1 base stayed unmatched. CDR3 coding DNA: TGTGCCAGTAGTATGGGGACTAGGAACACCGGGGAGCTGTTTTTT. Protein sequence: CASSMGTRNTGELFF.

The chain has TRBV6-1 and TRBJ1-1; D remains unclear. Between the trimmed V and J ends, which lost 3 bases and 1 base, there was a span of 6 bases. Germline values: CDR1 MNHNS, CDR2 SASEGT. The CDR3 sequence is 13 residues long. CDR3 amino acids: CASSDWGNTEAFF. The CDR3 nucleotides are TGTGCCAGCAGTGATTGGGGGAACACTGAAGCTTTCTTT.